This T cell receptor beta chain was sequenced for a study of T cell changes during pregnancy in multiple sclerosis. Germline V lookup: CDR1 MNHEY, CDR2 SMNVEV (reference sequence). This CDR3 has 12 residues. The V and J ends lost 9 bases and 5 bases, in that order; junction bases with no gene match: 0. Measured with immunoSEQ multiplex PCR; TCRdb has only the in-frame clones, and not every one. The sample yields more than 10,000 clones, roughly 90% seen once. The rearrangement links TRBV27 to TRBJ2-2; TRBD2 matches at 10 bases. This clonotype was sampled from a female donor with multiple sclerosis, enrolled in a pregnancy study. The material sequenced was CD8+ T cells from peripheral blood mononuclear cells, taken in the first trimester of pregnancy. CDR3 coding DNA: TGTGCCAGTAGCGGGGGGACCGGGGAGCTGTTTTTT. Amino acid sequence: CASSGGTGELFF.